The present T cell receptor (beta chain) was sequenced within a study of cytomegalovirus exposure and HLA in healthy donors. Study findings and constraints: The CMV antigen specificity of a few CMV-associated chains was confirmed through in vitro analysis.

Germline CDR1 SGHAT, CDR2 FQNNGV. The V gene lost 0 bases and the J gene lost 8 bases, with 13 bases spanning the gap. The CDR3 runs to 14 residues. Every donor was a healthy person donating bone marrow. PCR amplification relied on 60 Vbeta primers (plus 13 Jbeta primers). Method: immunoSEQ multiplex PCR; TCRdb's copy keeps in-frame clones and lacks some. The sample carries approximately 190,000 clones, about 80% recorded once. This clone has just a few counts. What it recognizes is unknown. Sequenced input: PBMCs. The chain carries TRBV11-2 and TRBJ1-2; no firm D call. The source is a young woman in good health and CMV-seropositive. As DNA, the CDR3 is TGTGCCAGCAGCTTAGATCCCTATGTGCGCGGCTACACCTTC. Translation: CASSLDPYVRGYTF.